This T cell receptor (beta chain) appears in the sequencing data of a study of Graves' ophthalmopathy and Graves' hyperthyroidism. General study points: Detected in blood as well were most expanded thyroid clonotypes with frequency above 0.001.

TCR beta CDR3 regions were amplified from RNA transcripts. The authors performed first-round RT-PCR with HTBI primers and then a second-round multiplex PCR. TCRdb passed the multiplex PCR reads through MiXCR, listing each CDR3 protein once. The sample lists roughly 400,000 distinct CDR3 sequences, around 17% seen once, with around 1.4% in the top ten. This clonotype has a count of ten or more. Its target is unknown. This CDR3 is built from 15 residues. Germline CDR1 is SGDLS and CDR2 is YYNGEE. V lost 3 bases, J lost 1 base, and 11 bases lay in between. Sample: peripheral blood. The gene calls are TRBV9 and TRBJ1-3; tentatively, D is TRBD1 (6 bases). The receptor was isolated from a woman aged 18 to 35 with Graves' ophthalmopathy. CDR3 bases: TGTGCCAGCAGCGCAGGCGACAGGTCTGGAAACACCATATATTTT. Translation gives CASSAGDRSGNTIYF.